A single sample gave rise to the 6 T cell receptor beta chains below, sequenced in a study of T cell changes during pregnancy in multiple sclerosis. Sequencing was performed with immunoSEQ multiplex PCR; in TCRdb, only in-frame clones are kept and a portion is missing. The sample yields roughly 100,000 clones, about 91% seen once. Sample: peripheral blood, taken in the second trimester of pregnancy. The origin of the receptors is a female donor with multiple sclerosis, enrolled in a pregnancy study.

The chain couples TRBV27 to TRBJ2-7; the match to TRBD1 covers 8 bases. The CDR3 contains 16 residues. CDR1 and CDR2 (germline): MNHEY, SMNVEV (reference sequence). V gave up 6 bases and J gave up 2 bases; unmatched junction bases: 12. The CDR3 nucleotides are TGTGCCAGCAGGGCTGACCCGGACAGGGTCGCCTACGAGCAGTACTTC. It encodes CASRADPDRVAYEQYF.

The rearrangement links TRBV5-8 to TRBJ2-7, with 11 positions matching TRBD2. There are 15 residues in the CDR3. V lost 4 bases to trimming and J lost 2 bases; unmatched junction nucleotides: 5. Looked up from germline, CDR1 is SGHTS and CDR2 is YDEGEE. In nucleotides, the CDR3 is TGTGCCAGCAGCACCCGACTAGCGGGACCCTACGAGCAGTACTTC. As protein: CASSTRLAGPYEQYF.

The chain uses TRBV6-1 and TRBJ2-1, with a tentative D call TRBD2 (6 bases). Trimming cost V 2 bases and J 10 bases, with 18 bases left between them. The CDR3 extends over 15 amino acids. Germline-derived CDR1 and CDR2 are MNHNS and SASEGT. This CDR3 reads CASSETLANVSEQFF. CDR3 nucleotide sequence: TGTGCCAGCAGTGAAACCCTAGCGAACGTCAGCGAGCAGTTCTTC.

CDR3 coding DNA: TGTGCCAGCAGCTTGGCAACAGGGACAGATACGCAGTATTTT. Translation: CASSLATGTDTQYF. The gene calls are TRBV7-9 and TRBJ2-3; D is perhaps TRBD1 (6 bases). The CDR3 runs to 14 residues. V dropped 3 bases and J dropped 3 bases, with 10 bases sitting between them. The germline gives CDR1 SEHNR, CDR2 FQNEAQ (reference sequence). The whole variable domain, filled in from reference TRBV7-9 and TRBJ2-3, reads DTGVSQNPRHKITKRGQNVTFRCDPISEHNRLYWYRQTLGQGPEFLTYFQNEAQLEKSRLLSDRFSAERPKGSFSTLEIQRTEQGDSAMYLCASSLATGTDTQYFGPGTRLTVL.

The chain is built from TRBV28 and TRBJ2-3; maybe TRBD1 (6 bases). This CDR3 is 14 amino acids long. Germline V gene data show CDR1 as MDHEN and CDR2 as SYDVKM. The CDR3 sequence is CVKILSRGLDTQYF. The DNA of the CDR3 is TGTGTGAAAATCCTTAGCAGGGGCCTAGATACGCAGTATTTT.

V and J are TRBV28 and TRBJ2-3; 11 bases line up with TRBD1. The V gene end was trimmed by 6 bases and the J gene end by 2 bases; junction bases not matched to a gene: 4. This CDR3 has 15 residues. CDR1 MDHEN and CDR2 SYDVKM come from the germline V gene. The DNA of the CDR3 is TGTGCCAGCAGGGAGGACAGGGGGCTCACAGATACGCAGTATTTT. Residues: CASREDRGLTDTQYF.